This TCR beta chain was recovered during a study of T-cell memory formation after mild COVID-19. Study details: In these data, TCR clusters were largely donor specific. Findings and limits, study-wide: Of the contracting clones, CD4+ ones lay mainly in CM and EM, and CD8+ ones in EMRA. Detection of some responders pre-infection suggested pre-existing cross-reactive memory T cells participated.

The trim removed 2 bases at V and 4 bases at J, leaving 2 bases unmatched. This CDR3 is built from 15 residues. cDNA libraries for TCR alpha and TCR beta, carrying sample barcodes and UMIs, came from 5'RACE with constant-segment primers. Each CDR3 protein is one row after TCRdb ran MiXCR on the 5' RACE reads. The table records around 80,000 distinct CDR3 sequences, around 13% of them present only once. This clonotype was recorded a few times. The antigen is undetermined. The rearrangement links TRBV12-3 or TRBV12-4 to TRBJ2-3; TRBD2 agrees at 11 bases. The material sequenced was PBMCs or a T cell subset sorted from them (not recorded which). This receptor was identified in an adult woman who had mild COVID-19 (a few samples of this study predate the infection). Cell type and time point are not known. CDR3 protein: CASSLIAGGPDTQYF. CDR3 coding DNA: TGTGCCAGCAGTTTAATAGCGGGGGGGCCAGATACGCAGTATTTT.